The next 32 T cell receptor beta chains were all read from a single sample in a study of T cells in Graves' hyperthyroidism and ophthalmopathy. Template material for amplifying TCR beta CDR3 regions consisted of RNA transcripts. The study used the HTBI primer set for a first-round RT-PCR of the TCR CDR3. One entry per CDR3 protein, called by TCRdb with MiXCR from the multiplex PCR reads. Of roughly 290,000 distinct CDR3 sequences listed, 13% were seen once; the top ten hold 7.8%. Specimen: blood. The receptors come from a woman aged 30 to 39 with Graves' hyperthyroidism that later progressed to Graves' ophthalmopathy.

This clonotype was counted many times. The V call is TRBV6-2 or TRBV6-3, the J call TRBJ1-5; no reliable D call. The V end lost 7 bases, the J end lost 7 bases, and 11 bases lay between the germline ends. Germline assignment: CDR1 MNHEY and CDR2 SVGEGT. This CDR3 has 12 amino acids. The CDR3 is CASTNPPQPQHF. The DNA of the CDR3 is TGTGCCAGCACCAACCCCCCGCAGCCCCAGCATTTT.

For this clonotype: Being one base from a much bigger clone, this may be a read error. The chain employs TRBV27 and TRBJ2-5, with D perhaps TRBD2 (5 bases). The J call may be incorrect, as the DNA end agrees better with TRBJ2-1. The CDR3 runs to 15 residues. Germline CDR1 is MNHEY and CDR2 is SMNVEV (reference sequence). The CDR3 DNA follows: TGTGCCAGCAGTTTAGTGGGAGCGCCGTTAGAGACCCAGTTCTTC. It yields the protein CASSLVGAPLETQFF.

This clonotype came up a few times. The chain couples TRBV9 to TRBJ2-2; D possibly uses TRBD1 or TRBD2 (5 bases each). The germline V and J ends were trimmed by 1 base and 4 bases, with 8 bases remaining between them. The CDR3 length is 14 residues. The germline V gene encodes CDR1 SGDLS and CDR2 YYNGEE. The DNA for the CDR3 is TGTGCCAGCAGCGTATGGGACGTCACCGGGGAGCTGTTTTTT. Translation gives CASSVWDVTGELFF.

Many counts were recorded for this clonotype. The chain combines TRBV6-2 or TRBV6-3 with TRBJ1-1; D is possibly TRBD1 (5 bases). V was shortened by 2 bases and J by 3 bases, with 7 bases between the two germline ends. Germline-derived CDR1 and CDR2 are MNHEY and SVGEGT. The CDR3 contains 13 residues. The CDR3 loop is CASSYVGDTEAFF. CDR3 sequence (DNA): TGTGCCAGCAGTTACGTGGGGGACACTGAAGCTTTCTTT.

This clonotype was seen many times. CDR3 sequence: CASSLGPGSSYEQYF. Written as DNA, the CDR3 is TGTGCCAGCAGCTTAGGCCCGGGGAGCTCCTACGAGCAGTACTTC. The chain uses TRBV13 and TRBJ2-7; tentatively, D is TRBD2 (5 bases). Germline V lookup: CDR1 PRHDT, CDR2 FYEKMQ (reference sequence). Trimming cost V 0 bases and J 0 bases, with 9 bases left between them. This CDR3 has 15 amino acids.

This clonotype was seen at least ten times. The chain links TRBV6-1 to TRBJ2-1; a weak D match, TRBD2 (5 bases). Germline CDR1 reads MNHNS; CDR2 reads SASEGT. V gave up 8 bases and J gave up 0 bases, with 14 bases separating them. CDR3 length: 15 residues. The CDR3 DNA sequence: TGTGCCAGCGTGGTTGGAGAGGGCTCCTACAATGAGCAGTTCTTC. This encodes CASVVGEGSYNEQFF.

The chain employs TRBV2 and TRBJ2-1; no reliable D call. The V end lost 3 bases, the J end lost 0 bases, and 12 bases lay between the germline ends. The CDR3 totals 16 residues. Germline loops: CDR1 SNHLY, CDR2 FYNNEI. The CDR3, as DNA: TGTGCCAGCAGTGAGTTGTTATGGACCTCCTACAATGAGCAGTTCTTC. Its translation is CASSELLWTSYNEQFF.

Comments on this clonotype: This may stem from a read error, because a much larger clone lies one nucleotide away. V and J are TRBV12-3 or TRBV12-4 and TRBJ2-7, with no clear D. Trimming stripped 5 bases from V and 7 bases from J, with 15 bases between. There are 13 residues in the CDR3. The CDR3 DNA follows: TGTGCCAGCAGTCCTAACGTTGCCGGGGAGCAGTACTTC. It encodes CASSPNVAGEQYF.

This clonotype was seen ten or more times. The rearrangement joins TRBV2 to TRBJ2-7; D may be TRBD2 (5 bases). Germline V gives CDR1 SNHLY, CDR2 FYNNEI. V was shortened by 8 bases and J by 3 bases, with 17 bases between the two germline ends. CDR3 length: 14 amino acids. Here the CDR3 DNA reads TGTGCCAGCTCCCTCAGGAGGCTAAACTACGAGCAGTACTTC. It yields the protein CASSLRRLNYEQYF. Complete variable domain (other parts from reference TRBV2 and TRBJ2-7): EPEVTQTPSHQVTQMGQEVILRCVPISNHLYFYWYRQILGQKVEFLVSFYNNEISEKSEIFDDQFSVERPDGSNFTLKIRSTKLEDSAMYFCASSLRRLNYEQYFGPGTRLTVT.

In nucleotides, the CDR3 is TGTGCCAGCGCCCGGGGAGTCTACGAACCCCAGCATTTT. Amino acids: CASARGVYEPQHF. V is TRBV28 and J is TRBJ1-5; D not resolved. CDR1 and CDR2 (germline): MDHEN, SYDVKM. Between the trimmed V and J ends, which lost 8 bases and 10 bases, there was a span of 18 bases. The CDR3 runs to 13 residues. Using reference TRBV28 and TRBJ1-5 for the parts outside the CDR3, the full variable domain is DVKVTQSSRYLVKRTGEKVFLECVQDMDHENMFWYRQDPGLGLRLIYFSYDVKMKEKGDIPEGYSVSREKKERFSLILESASTNQTSMYLCASARGVYEPQHFGDGTRLSIL.

This clonotype was recorded at least ten times. This chain joins TRBV28 and TRBJ2-3; TRBD2 is a possible D gene (6 bases). V dropped 3 bases and J dropped 3 bases, with 16 bases sitting between them. There are 16 residues in the CDR3. Germline V gene data show CDR1 as MDHEN and CDR2 as SYDVKM. The CDR3 protein is CASSFFLQGGTDTQYF. The CDR3 DNA reads as TGTGCCAGCAGTTTTTTTCTTCAGGGAGGAACAGATACGCAGTATTTT.

This clonotype appeared a few times. A read error may be the cause here, since a much bigger clone is one base away. The rearrangement links TRBV12-3 or TRBV12-4 to TRBJ2-1; D might be TRBD2 (5 bases). The CDR3 sequence is 13 residues long. CDR3 DNA sequence: TGTGCCAACAGTTTACTAGATCCAAATGAGCAGTTCTTC. Translation gives CANSLLDPNEQFF.

This clonotype was detected many times. This chain connects TRBV11-2 to TRBJ2-2; the D call may be TRBD1 or TRBD2 (5 bases each). The CDR3 has 13 residues. The germline CDR1 and CDR2 sequences are SGHAT and FQNNGV. V was trimmed by 1 base and J by 6 bases, leaving 6 bases between them. CDR3 sequence: CASSLGGSGELFF. For the CDR3, the DNA is TGTGCCAGCAGCTTAGGGGGGTCCGGGGAGCTGTTTTTT. The entire variable domain, with the rest obtained from reference TRBV11-2 and TRBJ2-2, is as follows: EAGVAQSPRYKIIEKRQSVAFWCNPISGHATLYWYQQILGQGPKLLIQFQNNGVVDDSQLPKDRFSAERLKGVDSTLKIQPAKLEDSAVYLCASSLGGSGELFFGEGSRLTVL.

In its sample, this clonotype was seen many times. The chain employs TRBV10-3 and TRBJ1-2, with D unresolved. V was trimmed by 8 bases and J by 7 bases, leaving 14 bases between them. The CDR3 sequence is 12 residues long. Germline CDR1 ENHRY, CDR2 SYGVKD. The CDR3 region is CAISQDAGGYTF. In DNA form, the CDR3 reads TGTGCCATCTCTCAAGACGCGGGTGGCTACACCTTC.

The rearrangement joins TRBV3-2 to TRBJ2-5; TRBD1 is the table's D call and was not checked against the DNA. TRBV3-2 is listed as a pseudogene. The CDR3 consists of 16 residues. In DNA form, the CDR3 reads TGTGCCAGCAGCCAAGATAGGACAGGGGGCGAAGAGACCCAGTACTTC. Translated, it gives CASSQDRTGGEETQYF.

This clonotype has only a few counts. V usage is TRBV7-8 and J usage is TRBJ2-1; 13 bases map to TRBD2. Germline-derived CDR1 and CDR2 are SGHVS and FQNEAQ. The CDR3 loop spans 15 amino acids. With 7 bases clipped from V and 6 bases from J, the junction kept 6 bases outside the gene matches. The CDR3 DNA sequence: TGTGCCAGCACCAAGACTAGCGGGAGGAGCAATGAGCAGTTCTTC. It translates to CASTKTSGRSNEQFF.

There are many counts of this clonotype. V usage is TRBV24-1 and J usage is TRBJ2-1, with 11 bases that match TRBD2. Germline V gene lookup returns CDR1 KGHDR and CDR2 SFDVKD. CDR3 length: 19 amino acids. J was trimmed by 6 bases and V by 0 bases; bases with no gene match: 12. In nucleotides, the CDR3 is TGTGCCACCAGTGATTTGCCCAGACTAGCGGGAAAGGGTAGCAATGAGCAGTTCTTC. Translation gives CATSDLPRLAGKGSNEQFF.

This clonotype was seen many times. This chain connects TRBV18 to TRBJ2-1; unclear D gene. The germline CDR1 and CDR2 sequences are KGHSH and LQKENI. The CDR3 extends over 15 amino acids. V lost 6 bases to trimming and J lost 4 bases, with 16 bases between them. CDR3 in DNA: TGTGCCAGCTCGCAAAGGATTCCTCAATACAATGAGCAGTTCTTC. Its protein product is CASSQRIPQYNEQFF.

This clonotype was detected a few times. The rearrangement joins TRBV4-3 to TRBJ2-1, with 8 bases aligning to TRBD1. CDR1 and CDR2 (germline): LGHNA, YSLEER. After removal of 1 base from V and 10 bases from J, the junction contained 6 bases not matched to a gene. CDR3 length: 14 amino acids. The CDR3 here is CASSQGQGAGEQFF. DNA for the CDR3: TGCGCCAGCAGCCAAGGGCAGGGGGCGGGCGAGCAGTTCTTC.

CDR3: CASSSPGGAGYTF. For the CDR3, the DNA is TGTGCCAGCAGCTCCCCGGGGGGGGCTGGCTACACCTTC. The chain has TRBV7-3 and TRBJ1-2; TRBD1 might be the D (6 bases). Germline CDR1 reads SGHTA; CDR2 reads FQGTGA. V dropped 4 bases and J dropped 7 bases, with 13 bases sitting between them. The CDR3 is made up of 13 amino acids.

This clonotype was seen many times. The CDR3 loop reads CSARDDGTGGAGSNQPQHF. As DNA, the CDR3 is TGCAGTGCTAGAGATGACGGGACAGGGGGCGCCGGGAGCAATCAGCCCCAGCATTTT. The gene calls are TRBV20-1 and TRBJ1-5; 12 nucleotides line up with TRBD1. The CDR3 is 19 amino acids. In germline, CDR1 is DFQATT, CDR2 SNEGSKA (reference sequence). V gave up 0 bases and J gave up 1 base; unmatched junction bases: 10.

This clonotype was counted only a few times. The rearrangement uses TRBV7-3 and TRBJ2-1; D uncertain. The germline V and J ends were trimmed by 5 bases and 6 bases, with 14 bases remaining between them. This CDR3 comprises 14 residues. Germline lookup yields CDR1 SGHTA and CDR2 FQGTGA. The CDR3 sequence is CASSRGPPPNEQFF. The DNA of the CDR3 is TGTGCCAGCAGCCGCGGACCTCCCCCCAATGAGCAGTTCTTC.

This clonotype was seen at least ten times. The chain joins TRBV7-2 to TRBJ1-1, with D unresolved. The CDR3 totals 14 residues. In germline, CDR1 is SGHTA, CDR2 FQGNSA. V gave up 5 bases and J gave up 6 bases, with 16 bases separating them. This chain's CDR3 is CASSPRVSISEAFF. DNA of the CDR3: TGTGCCAGCAGCCCCCGTGTTAGCATCTCTGAAGCTTTCTTT.

In this sample, this clonotype turned up many times. The chain is built from TRBV24-1 and TRBJ2-7; a weak D match, TRBD2 (6 bases). Looked up from germline, CDR1 is KGHDR and CDR2 is SFDVKD. Trimming took 3 bases from V and 0 from J, leaving 17 bases between them. This CDR3 spans 17 amino acids. CDR3 in amino acids: CATSDAPGGGRSYEQYF. Here the CDR3 DNA reads TGTGCCACCAGTGATGCCCCCGGGGGAGGCCGCTCCTACGAGCAGTACTTC.

The table lists this clonotype with a few counts. The chain combines TRBV27 with TRBJ2-7; no firm D call. This CDR3 region has 14 residues. Germline V CDR1 and CDR2: MNHEY, SMNVEV (reference sequence). Trimming shortened V by 1 base and J by 0 bases, and 7 bases separated the two germline ends. CDR3 residues: CASSLLPSSYEQYF. The CDR3 DNA sequence: TGTGCCAGCAGTTTATTGCCGAGCTCCTACGAGCAGTACTTC.

As to this clonotype: It may be a read error: a sequence one base away is much more abundant. The chain combines TRBV5-1 with TRBJ1-1; 9 positions agree with TRBD1. The CDR3 runs 16 residues. Germline CDR1 reads SGHRS; CDR2 reads YFSETQ. Trimming at V came to 4 bases and at J to 0 bases, leaving 7 bases not matched to a gene. The CDR3 region has the DNA TGCGCCAGCAGCCCCCGGGACAGGGATGTGAACACTGAAGCTTTCTTT. The encoded protein is CASSPRDRDVNTEAFF.

The chain combines TRBV6-2 or TRBV6-3 with TRBJ2-6; the match to TRBD1 covers 10 bases. The CDR3 contains 17 residues. Germline lookup yields CDR1 MNHEY and CDR2 SVGEGT. With V trimmed by 6 bases and J by 1 base, 6 bases remained unmatched. DNA of the CDR3: TGTGCCAGCAGGGGGGACAGGGGAGTTTCTGGGGCCAACGTCCTGACTTTC. The encoded protein is CASRGDRGVSGANVLTF.

The chain carries TRBV10-3 and TRBJ1-5; 7 bases are a match to TRBD1. CDR1 and CDR2 (germline): ENHRY, SYGVKD. The CDR3 covers 14 residues. V dropped 3 bases and J dropped 7; count of bases not matched to a gene: 6. CDR3 protein: CAISEGRGEQPQHF. The CDR3 DNA follows: TGTGCCATCAGTGAAGGCAGGGGGGAGCAGCCCCAGCATTTT.

This clonotype appeared many times. The rearrangement joins TRBV7-9 to TRBJ2-1; 9 positions agree with TRBD2. The junction had 9 bases not matched to a gene; V was cut back by 0 bases and J by 0 bases. The CDR3 has 19 amino acids. Germline-derived CDR1 and CDR2 are SEHNR and FQNEAQ (reference sequence). CDR3: CASSLALAGGDSSYNEQFF. CDR3 in DNA: TGTGCCAGCAGCTTAGCGTTGGCGGGAGGGGATAGCTCCTACAATGAGCAGTTCTTC. The entire variable domain, with the rest obtained from reference TRBV7-9 and TRBJ2-1, is as follows: DTGVSQNPRHKITKRGQNVTFRCDPISEHNRLYWYRQTLGQGPEFLTYFQNEAQLEKSRLLSDRFSAERPKGSFSTLEIQRTEQGDSAMYLCASSLALAGGDSSYNEQFFGPGTRLTVL.

Remarks on this clonotype: This could be a read error, since a much larger clone is one nucleotide away. The V call is TRBV10-3, the J call TRBJ1-1; D might be TRBD1 (5 bases). V was shortened by 10 bases and J by 4 bases, with 16 bases between the two germline ends. In germline, CDR1 is ENHRY, CDR2 SYGVKD. This CDR3 contains 13 residues. The CDR3 spells CATGKGVSTEAFF. The DNA of the CDR3 is TGTGCCACAGGGAAAGGAGTGAGCACTGAAGCTTTCTTT.

This chain joins TRBV27 and TRBJ2-5; D unresolved. The CDR3 covers 15 residues. Germline V gene data show CDR1 as MNHEY and CDR2 as SMNVEV (reference sequence). V was trimmed by 1 base and J by 3 bases, leaving 12 bases between them. CDR3 region: CASSLFFTAEETQYF. CDR3 nucleotides: TGTGCCAGCAGTTTATTTTTCACAGCTGAAGAGACCCAGTACTTC.

In this sample, this clonotype turned up many times. The gene calls are TRBV14 and TRBJ2-3, with TRBD2 matching 14 bases. This CDR3 has 17 amino acids. The germline gives CDR1 SGHDN, CDR2 FVKESK. V was pared by 3 bases and J by 4 bases, with 6 bases of the junction left unmatched. For the CDR3, the DNA is TGTGCCAGCAGCCACACGACTAGCGGGAGGGTTCCAGATACGCAGTATTTT. This gives the protein CASSHTTSGRVPDTQYF.